These 21 T cell receptor beta chains were sequenced from one sample in a study of CD8+CD57+ T cells in acquired aplastic anemia. According to the study, genomic DNA was the template for TCR beta VDJ and CDR3 profiling. MiXCR, applied by TCRdb to the reads, yields one record per CDR3 protein. The repertoire holds 42,000 or so distinct CDR3 sequences, with around 67% as singletons. Source material: sorted CD4+, CD8+, or CD8+CD57+ T cells (not recorded which) from PBMCs. The receptors stem from a human donor in good health, serving as a control.

This clonotype is medium-sized in the sample. The rearrangement links TRBV12-3 or TRBV12-4 to TRBJ2-5; no reliable D call. With 4 bases removed from V and 5 bases from J, the gap between germline ends came to 11 bases. This CDR3 region has 13 residues. The CDR3, as DNA: TGTGCCAGCAGTTCGCCGGGTGGCGAGACCCAGTACTTC. Translated, it gives CASSSPGGETQYF.

The rearrangement links TRBV9 to TRBJ2-1, with a possible D match to TRBD1 (7 bases). The germline gives CDR1 SGDLS, CDR2 YYNGEE. V gave up 1 base and J gave up 5 bases, with 16 bases separating them. The CDR3 runs to 16 residues. The CDR3 DNA sequence: TGTGCCAGCAGCGTACTCTCCCAGGGGGGAAACAATGAGCAGTTCTTC. Encoded protein: CASSVLSQGGNNEQFF.

This clonotype was found a few times. The J gene is TRBJ2-7, the V gene TRBV5-1, with TRBD1 matching 8 bases. Germline CDR1 SGHRS, CDR2 YFSETQ. This CDR3 has 14 amino acids. The ends lost 0 bases at V and 8 bases at J; junction bases unmatched: 7. This CDR3 is CASSLGSGGNKQYF. Written as DNA, the CDR3 is TGCGCCAGCAGCTTGGGTTCAGGGGGCAACAAGCAGTACTTC.

This clonotype was recorded at least ten times. The chain joins TRBV14 to TRBJ2-1, with D possibly TRBD2 on 6 matching bases. The CDR3 spans 19 residues. From germline, CDR1 is SGHDN and CDR2 FVKESK. Trimming cost V 1 base and J 7 bases, with 26 bases left between them. The CDR3 here is CASSQVLVRGTFWRNEQFF. The CDR3 DNA follows: TGTGCCAGCAGCCAAGTCTTGGTACGGGGGACCTTTTGGAGGAATGAGCAGTTCTTC.

The chain has TRBV20-1 and TRBJ1-1; D is perhaps TRBD1 (6 bases). This CDR3 region has 13 residues. Trimming shortened V by 5 bases and J by 1 base, and 11 bases separated the two germline ends. Germline lookup yields CDR1 DFQATT and CDR2 SNEGSKA (reference sequence). In nucleotides, the CDR3 is TGCAGTGCTCGCGGACAGACGAACACTGAAGCTTTCTTT. The encoded protein is CSARGQTNTEAFF.

This clonotype turned up a few times. This rearrangement joins TRBV15 to TRBJ2-1, with unresolved D. The ends were cut back, 0 bases at V and 4 bases at J, with 4 bases in the middle. Germline V gene lookup returns CDR1 LNHNV and CDR2 YYDKDF (reference sequence). The CDR3 consists of 13 residues. The CDR3 DNA sequence: TGTGCCACCAGCAGAGACACGTACAATGAGCAGTTCTTC. As protein: CATSRDTYNEQFF.

This chain connects TRBV25-1 to TRBJ2-7; TRBD1 might be the D (6 bases). Deletions cut 1 base from V and 1 base from J, with 17 bases between. CDR1 MGHDK and CDR2 SYGVNS come from the germline V gene. CDR3 size: 17 residues. The CDR3 spells CASSESGGSGLSYEQYF. CDR3 coding DNA: TGTGCCAGCAGTGAATCTGGGGGCAGTGGACTTTCCTACGAGCAGTACTTC.

This clonotype has a single count. The J gene is TRBJ2-1, the V gene TRBV7-3; weak D call: TRBD2 (5 bases). Trimming took 0 bases from V and 2 from J, leaving 11 bases between them. The CDR3 is 16 amino acids. The germline V gene encodes CDR1 SGHTA and CDR2 FQGTGA. The DNA of the CDR3 is TGTGCCAGCAGCTTAACAGGCGGGCCCGCCTACAATGAGCAGTTCTTC. This encodes CASSLTGGPAYNEQFF.

The genes are TRBV15 and TRBJ2-7; no firm D call. V was cut by 5 bases and J by 2 bases, with 10 bases left in between. CDR1 and CDR2 (germline): LNHNV, YYDKDF (reference sequence). The CDR3 sequence is 13 residues long. The CDR3 region has the DNA TGTGCCACCAGCGGGCGAGGCGCCTACGAGCAGTACTTC. Amino acids: CATSGRGAYEQYF.

Regarding this clonotype: At one end, the junction sequence differs from germline, possibly due to a read error. J is TRBJ2-3 and V is TRBV9; weak D call: TRBD1 (6 bases). The CDR3 length is 8 residues. CDR1 SGDLS and CDR2 YYNGEE come from the germline V gene. The CDR3 region is CASSDREF. DNA for the CDR3: TGTGCCAGCAGCGACAGGGAGTTT.

This rearrangement joins TRBV7-8 to TRBJ2-7, with TRBD1 matching over 7 bases. This CDR3 spans 15 amino acids. V lost 5 bases, J lost 5 bases, and 12 bases stayed unmatched. Germline assignment: CDR1 SGHVS and CDR2 FQNEAQ. The CDR3 loop is CASSGRAGTVNEQYF. Written as DNA, the CDR3 is TGTGCCAGCAGCGGGCGAGCCGGGACAGTAAACGAGCAGTACTTC.

The rearrangement uses TRBV2 and TRBJ2-5; 13 bases fit TRBD2. The V and J ends lost 9 bases and 1 base, in that order; junction bases with no gene match: 8. The CDR3 length is 16 residues. Germline V CDR1 and CDR2: SNHLY, FYNNEI. DNA of the CDR3: TGTGCCAGACGCGGGACTAGCGGGGAAACCCAAGAGACCCAGTACTTC. Translated: CARRGTSGETQETQYF.

The chain links TRBV2 to TRBJ1-2, with D tentatively TRBD1 (5 bases). The CDR3 length is 14 residues. V lost 3 bases and J 1 base, leaving 9 bases between the germline ends. The germline CDR1 and CDR2 sequences are SNHLY and FYNNEI. CDR3 loop: CASSDRAHNYGYTF. The CDR3 DNA sequence: TGTGCCAGCAGTGACAGGGCGCATAACTATGGCTACACCTTC.

The chain carries TRBV19 and TRBJ2-3; 7 positions agree with TRBD2. Per the germline V gene, CDR1 is LNHDA and CDR2 is SQIVND (reference sequence). The CDR3 has 14 residues. V lost 4 bases, J lost 6 bases, and 7 bases stayed unmatched. CDR3: CASSRAGVRDTQYF. The CDR3 nucleotides read TGTGCCAGTAGTAGGGCGGGAGTGAGGGATACGCAGTATTTT.

This chain joins TRBV4-3 and TRBJ2-2; D may be TRBD2 (5 bases). Trimming cost V 1 base and J 7 bases, with 13 bases left between them. The CDR3 length is 15 residues. CDR1 is LGHNA, CDR2 YSLEER, per germline. The CDR3 nucleotides read TGCGCCAGCAGCCAAGTCCGGCTAGCAATCGGGGAGCTGTTTTTT. Protein sequence: CASSQVRLAIGELFF.

CDR3 in DNA: TGCGCCAGCGCCGTTGGGGTCAATTCACCCCTCCACTTT. Protein: CASAVGVNSPLHF. This chain joins TRBV10-2 and TRBJ1-6; no firm D call. The CDR3 totals 13 residues. V lost 8 bases and J 7 bases, leaving 12 bases between the germline ends. Germline loops: CDR1 WSHSY, CDR2 SAAADI.

This clonotype is labeled medium-sized. The chain couples TRBV19 to TRBJ2-5, with unresolved D. Germline CDR1 reads LNHDA; CDR2 reads SQIVND (reference sequence). The CDR3 is 13 residues long. V lost 5 bases and J lost 7, with 14 bases in between. CDR3 amino acids: CASSSFYWGTQYF. CDR3 DNA sequence: TGTGCCAGTAGTTCCTTTTACTGGGGGACCCAGTACTTC.

The chain combines TRBV9 with TRBJ2-7; 7 nucleotides align to TRBD2. The CDR3 totals 13 residues. CDR1 and CDR2 (germline): SGDLS, YYNGEE. Trimming removed 4 bases from V and 2 bases from J; junction bases left unmatched: 3. The CDR3 coding sequence is TGTGCCAGCAGCTCAGCGGGGACCTACGAGCAGTACTTC. Protein sequence: CASSSAGTYEQYF.

V is TRBV5-4 and J is TRBJ2-7, with D possibly TRBD1 on 6 matching bases. The CDR3 is made up of 13 amino acids. Germline CDR1 reads SGHNT; CDR2 reads YYREEE (reference sequence). The CDR3 region is CASSHRTAYEQYV. The CDR3 DNA reads TGTGCCAGCAGCCACCGGACAGCCTATGAGCAGTACGTC.

The gene calls are TRBV7-6 and TRBJ1-2; 7 nucleotides align to TRBD1. CDR1 is SGHVS, CDR2 FNYEAQ, per germline. Losses at the gene ends were 5 bases for V and 7 bases for J; bases not matched to a gene: 7. The CDR3 covers 13 residues. The CDR3 loop is CASSPDRVGGYTF. DNA of the CDR3: TGTGCCAGCAGCCCAGACAGGGTGGGTGGCTACACCTTC. Combining the CDR3 with reference TRBV7-6 and TRBJ1-2 gives the whole variable domain GAGVSQSPRYKVTKRGQDVALRCDPISGHVSLYWYRQALGQGPEFLTYFNYEAQQDKSGLPNDRFSAERPEGSISTLTIQRTEQRDSAMYRCASSPDRVGGYTFGSGTRLTVV.

This clonotype has at least ten counts. CDR3: CASSLGTGQNTEAFF. In DNA, the CDR3 is TGTGCCAGCAGTTTAGGGACAGGACAGAACACTGAAGCTTTCTTT. V usage is TRBV12-3 or TRBV12-4 and J usage is TRBJ1-1; 7 nucleotides align to TRBD1. The CDR3 runs to 15 residues. The ends lost 1 base at V and 1 base at J; junction bases unmatched: 3.